This is a list of T cell receptor beta chains from one sample in a study of shared clonotypes between healthy human individuals. This table comes from immunoSEQ multiplex PCR, and its TCRdb copy is limited to in-frame clones, with some not included. This repertoire shows fewer than 600,000 clones, 70% to 80% found once; its top ten account for around 12%. The sample taken for sequencing was PBMCs. The receptors were gathered from a middle-aged woman in good health. Some clones in this sample may be carry-over from other donors' samples. The CDR3 runs from the conserved cysteine through the conserved F or W. The order of the fields is D gene, V gene, J gene, clone size, CDR3 DNA, CDR3 protein. A D gene is named only where the DNA matches it firmly. Clone size is given for some rows only: seen once, a few or many times, or a class if the clone is expanded.

-	TRBV27	TRBJ1-2	few	TGTGCCAGCAGCCAAGGGGCCGGACTCCTTAACTATGGCTACACCTTC	CASSQGAGLLNYGYTF
-	TRBV7-9	TRBJ2-1	-	TGTGCCAGCAGGACCCAGGGAAGTGAGCAGTTCTTC	CASRTQGSEQFF
-	TRBV7-2	TRBJ1-2	-	TGTGCCAGCAGCTTAGTCTGGACGTCCGGTTATGGCTACACCTTC	CASSLVWTSGYGYTF
-	TRBV28	TRBJ1-4	-	TGTGCCAGCAGTTTAGTACAGACTGAAAAACTGTTTTTT	CASSLVQTEKLFF
TRBD1	TRBV7-2	TRBJ1-5	-	TGTGCCAGCAGCTCCAATACCCAGGGGGGTAGCAATCAGCCCCAGCATTTT	CASSSNTQGGSNQPQHF
TRBD1	TRBV29-1	TRBJ2-2	-	TGCAGCGTTGTAATGGGGCAGGGGGTGACCGGGGAGCTGTTTTTT	CSVVMGQGVTGELFF
-	TRBV28	TRBJ1-2	many	TGTGCCAGCAGTTTTTTAGGGAATGGCTACACCTTC	CASSFLGNGYTF
-	TRBV25-1	TRBJ1-4	-	TGTGCCAGCAGGGAGACGGAAGGGGGTGAAAAACTGTTTTTT	CASRETEGGEKLFF
-	TRBV7-9	TRBJ2-6	few	TGTGCCAGCAGCCTAAATCCAGGGCCTGGGGCCAACGTCCTGACTTTC	CASSLNPGPGANVLTF
-	TRBV2	TRBJ2-4	-	TGTGCCAGCAGTGGATCGGGGGCCAAAAACATTCAGTACTTC	CASSGSGAKNIQYF
-	TRBV27	TRBJ2-2	-	TGTGCCAGCAGTTTATCGCCATTAGGGTCCGGGGAGCTGTTTTTT	CASSLSPLGSGELFF
TRBD2	TRBV7-9	TRBJ2-2	-	TGTGCCAGCAGCTTAGTATTCGGACTAGCGGCGAACACCGGGGAGCTGTTTTTT	CASSLVFGLAANTGELFF
-	TRBV20-1	TRBJ2-1	once	TGCAGTGCCCCGGGACGTCCAGAGCAGTTCTTC	CSAPGRPEQFF
-	TRBV9	TRBJ2-3	-	TGTGCCAGCACCCCTTGGGGGGAGACCACAGATACGCAGTATTTT	CASTPWGETTDTQYF
TRBD1	TRBV28	TRBJ1-2	-	TGTGCCACTACTCCCGGGACAGGGGAGCTTAACTATGGCTACACCTTC	CATTPGTGELNYGYTF
-	TRBV7-2	TRBJ1-2	-	TGTGCCAGCAGACCTCCGGGCCCTTATGGCTACACCTTC	CASRPPGPYGYTF
-	TRBV15	TRBJ2-7	-	TGTGCCACCAGCAGAGATTTGGGTTTCTACGAGCAGTACTTC	CATSRDLGFYEQYF
TRBD1	TRBV11-1	TRBJ2-7	-	TGTGCCAGCAGTCCCGGGACAGGGGAAGCCGTCGAGCAGTACTTC	CASSPGTGEAVEQYF
TRBD1	TRBV28	TRBJ2-2	once	TGTGCCAGCAGATCGGGACAGGGAACCGGGGAGCTGTTTTTT	CASRSGQGTGELFF
-	TRBV7-8	TRBJ2-7	-	TGTGCCAGCAGCTTAGTATACGAGAACTACGAGCAGTACTTC	CASSLVYENYEQYF
-	TRBV30	TRBJ2-5	-	TGTGCCTGGAGTCCCGGGGTAGAGGAGACCCAGTACTTC	CAWSPGVEETQYF
-	TRBV27	TRBJ1-5	-	TGTGCCGGCAGCCCCCGGAACAACAATCAGCCCCAGCATTTT	CAGSPRNNNQPQHF
TRBD1	TRBV28	TRBJ1-5	-	TGTGCCAGCCAACCGGGACAGGGGGCGCTTAGCAATCAGCCCCAGCATTTT	CASQPGQGALSNQPQHF
-	TRBV7-2	TRBJ2-1	-	TGTGCCAGCAGCTTAGACAGACGGGGGAATGAGCAGTTCTTC	CASSLDRRGNEQFF
-	TRBV10-3	TRBJ2-3	once	TGTGCCATCAGGCAACAGAGAAGCACAGATACGCAGTATTTT	CAIRQQRSTDTQYF
-	TRBV14	TRBJ2-7	-	TGTGCCAGCAGCCGTTCGACTAGCTACGAGCAGTACTTC	CASSRSTSYEQYF
-	TRBV2	TRBJ1-5	-	TGTGCCAGCGGACGGGACATGAATCAGCCCCAGCATTTT	CASGRDMNQPQHF